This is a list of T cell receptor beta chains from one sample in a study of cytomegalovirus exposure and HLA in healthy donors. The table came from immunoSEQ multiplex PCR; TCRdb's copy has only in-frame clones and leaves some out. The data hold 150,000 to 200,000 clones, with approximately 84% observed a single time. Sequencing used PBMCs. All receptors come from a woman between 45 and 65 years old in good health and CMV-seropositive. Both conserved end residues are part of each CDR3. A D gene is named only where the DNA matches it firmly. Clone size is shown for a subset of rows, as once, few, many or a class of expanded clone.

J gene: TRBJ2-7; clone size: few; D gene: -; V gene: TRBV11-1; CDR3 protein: CASSPWRDQTYYEQYF; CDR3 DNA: TGTGCCAGCAGCCCCTGGAGGGATCAGACCTATTACGAGCAGTACTTC
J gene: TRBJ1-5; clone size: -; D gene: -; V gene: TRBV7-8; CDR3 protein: CASSLDRVGNQPQHF; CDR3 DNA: TGTGCCAGCAGCTTAGACAGGGTAGGCAATCAGCCCCAGCATTTT
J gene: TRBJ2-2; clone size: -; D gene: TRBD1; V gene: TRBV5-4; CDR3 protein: CASSLGRGQNTGELFF; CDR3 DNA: TGTGCCAGCAGCTTGGGCAGGGGGCAGAACACCGGGGAGCTGTTTTTT
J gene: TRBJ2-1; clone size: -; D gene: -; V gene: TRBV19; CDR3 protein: CASSNRAERDYEQFF; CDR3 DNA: TGTGCCAGTAGTAACAGGGCAGAGCGGGATTATGAGCAGTTCTTC
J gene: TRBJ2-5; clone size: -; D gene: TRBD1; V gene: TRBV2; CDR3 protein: CASSSLQGAGETQYF; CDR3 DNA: TGTGCCAGCAGCTCGTTACAGGGGGCGGGAGAGACCCAGTACTTC
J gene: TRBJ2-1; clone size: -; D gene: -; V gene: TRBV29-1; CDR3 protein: CSVLRDFGAARSDEQFF; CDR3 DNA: TGCAGCGTCCTCCGGGACTTTGGTGCGGCCCGGAGCGATGAGCAGTTCTTC
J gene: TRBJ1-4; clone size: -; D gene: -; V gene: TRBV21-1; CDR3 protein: CASSTPSGKEYEKLFF; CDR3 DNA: TGTGCCAGCAGCACCCCCTCAGGGAAGGAGTATGAAAAACTGTTTTTT
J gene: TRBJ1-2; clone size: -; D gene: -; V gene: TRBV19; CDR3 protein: CASQGQSNYGYTF; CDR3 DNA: TGTGCCAGCCAGGGTCAGTCTAACTATGGCTACACCTTC
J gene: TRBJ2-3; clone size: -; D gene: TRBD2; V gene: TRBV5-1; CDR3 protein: CASGASGGSTDTQYF; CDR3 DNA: TGCGCCAGCGGGGCTAGCGGGGGTAGCACAGATACGCAGTATTTT
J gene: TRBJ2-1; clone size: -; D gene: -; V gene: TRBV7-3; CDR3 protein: CASSLEGLPGDEQFF; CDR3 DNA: TGTGCCAGCAGCCTGGAGGGACTCCCCGGCGATGAGCAGTTCTTC
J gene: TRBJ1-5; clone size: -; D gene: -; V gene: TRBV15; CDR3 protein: CATSRDYQGSQPQHF; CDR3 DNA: TGTGCCACCAGCAGAGATTATCAGGGCTCCCAGCCCCAGCATTTT
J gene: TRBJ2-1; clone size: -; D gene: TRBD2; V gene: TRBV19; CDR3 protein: CASSIPAGRRLAGATEQFF; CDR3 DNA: TGTGCCAGTAGTATCCCGGCAGGGCGTCGGCTAGCGGGGGCCACGGAGCAGTTCTTC
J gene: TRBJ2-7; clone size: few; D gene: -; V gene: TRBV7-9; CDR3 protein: CASSPREQYF; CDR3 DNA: TGTGCCAGCAGCCCGCGAGAGCAGTACTTC
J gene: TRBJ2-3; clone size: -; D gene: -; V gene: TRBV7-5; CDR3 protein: CVRSLVCASGRRGDTQYF; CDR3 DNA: TGTGTCAGAAGCTTAGTTTGCGCTAGCGGGAGGAGGGGAGATACGCAGTATTTT
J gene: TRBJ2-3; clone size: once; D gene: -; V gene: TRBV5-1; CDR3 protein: CASSSTASTDTQYF; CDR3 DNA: TGCGCCAGCAGCTCGACAGCTAGCACAGATACGCAGTATTTT
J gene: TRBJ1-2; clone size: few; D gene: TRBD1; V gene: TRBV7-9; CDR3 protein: CASSLDGTAYYGYTF; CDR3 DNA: TGTGCCAGCAGCTTAGACGGGACAGCGTACTATGGCTACACCTTC
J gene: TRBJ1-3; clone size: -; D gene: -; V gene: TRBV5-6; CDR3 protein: CASTRLQSSGNTIYF; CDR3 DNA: TGTGCCAGCACCCGGTTACAGAGCTCTGGAAACACCATATATTTT
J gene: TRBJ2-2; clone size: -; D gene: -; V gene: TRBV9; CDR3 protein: CASSEGHSGQTGELFF; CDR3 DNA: TGTGCCAGCAGCGAGGGGCATAGCGGACAAACCGGGGAGCTGTTTTTT
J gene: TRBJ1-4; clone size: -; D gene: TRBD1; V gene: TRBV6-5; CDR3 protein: CASSLDRGPDEKLFF; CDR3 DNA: TGTGCCAGCAGCTTAGACAGGGGGCCGGATGAAAAACTGTTTTTT
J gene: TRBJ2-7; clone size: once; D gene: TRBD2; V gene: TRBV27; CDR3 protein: CASSHYPPGTSGIYEQYF; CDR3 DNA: TGTGCCAGCAGTCACTATCCGCCCGGGACTAGCGGGATTTACGAGCAGTACTTC
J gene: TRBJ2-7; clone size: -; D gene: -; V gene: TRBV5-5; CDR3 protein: CASSSIPTGRVQYF; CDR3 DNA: TGTGCCAGCAGCTCAATCCCGACCGGTCGGGTGCAGTACTTC
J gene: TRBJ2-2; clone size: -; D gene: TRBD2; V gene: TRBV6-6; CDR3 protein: CASFPAGGPDTGELFF; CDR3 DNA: TGTGCCAGTTTTCCAGCGGGAGGGCCTGACACCGGGGAGCTGTTTTTT
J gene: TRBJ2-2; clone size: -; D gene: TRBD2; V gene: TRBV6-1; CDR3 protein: CASGLAVNTGELFF; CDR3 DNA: TGTGCCAGCGGTCTAGCGGTGAACACCGGGGAGCTGTTTTTT
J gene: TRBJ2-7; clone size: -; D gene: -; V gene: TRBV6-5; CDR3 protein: CASTAGAVSYEQYF; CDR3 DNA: TGTGCCAGCACGGCGGGGGCAGTCTCCTACGAGCAGTACTTC
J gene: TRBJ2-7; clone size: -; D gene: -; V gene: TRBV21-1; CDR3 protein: CASRRNSGSLYEQYF; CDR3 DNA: TGTGCCAGCAGACGAAATAGCGGGTCCCTCTACGAGCAGTACTTC
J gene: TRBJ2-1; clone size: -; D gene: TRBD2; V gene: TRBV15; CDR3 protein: CATSRERLGLAYNEQFF; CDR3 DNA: TGTGCCACCAGCAGAGAACGTCTCGGACTAGCCTACAATGAGCAGTTCTTC
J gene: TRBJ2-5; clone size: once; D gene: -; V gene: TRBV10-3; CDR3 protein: CAISETEGAETQYF; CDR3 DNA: TGTGCCATCAGTGAAACGGAGGGTGCGGAGACCCAGTACTTC
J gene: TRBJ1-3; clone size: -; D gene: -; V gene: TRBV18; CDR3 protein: CASSPTADYSGNTIYF; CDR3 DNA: TGTGCCAGCTCACCTACAGCGGATTACTCTGGAAACACCATATATTTT
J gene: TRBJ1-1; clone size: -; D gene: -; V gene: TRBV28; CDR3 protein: CASSFKRFYGTEAFF; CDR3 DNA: TGTGCCAGCAGTTTCAAACGGTTCTACGGGACTGAAGCTTTCTTT
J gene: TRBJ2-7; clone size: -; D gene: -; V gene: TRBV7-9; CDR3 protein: CASSHDRPYEQYF; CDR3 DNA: TGTGCCAGCAGCCATGACAGGCCCTACGAGCAGTACTTC
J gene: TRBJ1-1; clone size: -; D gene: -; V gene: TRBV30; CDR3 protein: CAWSIGGDNTEAFF; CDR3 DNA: TGTGCCTGGAGTATTGGGGGGGACAACACTGAAGCTTTCTTT
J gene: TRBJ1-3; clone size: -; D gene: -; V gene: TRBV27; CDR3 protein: CASSFAGAGNTIYF; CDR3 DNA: TGTGCCAGCAGTTTCGCCGGGGCTGGAAACACCATATATTTT
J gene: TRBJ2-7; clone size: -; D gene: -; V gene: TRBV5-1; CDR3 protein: CASSSRAQGREQYF; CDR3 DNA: TGCGCCAGCAGCTCCCGGGCTCAGGGGCGTGAGCAGTACTTC
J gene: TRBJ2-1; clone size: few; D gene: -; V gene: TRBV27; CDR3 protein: CASSLRGQEQFF; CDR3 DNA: TGTGCCAGCAGTTTACGGGGACAAGAGCAGTTCTTC
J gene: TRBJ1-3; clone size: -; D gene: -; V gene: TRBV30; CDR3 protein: CAWSVGGIFGNTIYF; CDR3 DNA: TGTGCCTGGAGTGTCGGAGGGATCTTTGGAAACACCATATATTTT
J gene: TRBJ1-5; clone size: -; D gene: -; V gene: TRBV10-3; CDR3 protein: CAIGSGRNQPQHF; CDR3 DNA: TGTGCCATTGGATCAGGCCGCAATCAGCCCCAGCATTTT
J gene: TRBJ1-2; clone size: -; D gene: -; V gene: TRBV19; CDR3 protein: CASSKSQGAPGWGYTF; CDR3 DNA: TGTGCCAGTAGTAAATCACAGGGCGCGCCAGGATGGGGCTACACCTTC
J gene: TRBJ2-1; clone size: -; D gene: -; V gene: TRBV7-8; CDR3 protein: CASSIDGDNEQFF; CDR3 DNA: TGTGCCAGCAGCATCGACGGGGACAATGAGCAGTTCTTC
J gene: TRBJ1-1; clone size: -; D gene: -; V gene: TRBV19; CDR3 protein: CASSKGEVSTEAFF; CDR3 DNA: TGTGCCAGTAGTAAAGGGGAGGTGAGCACTGAAGCTTTCTTT
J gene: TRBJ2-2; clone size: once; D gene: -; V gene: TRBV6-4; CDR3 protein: CASRRGWNTGELFF; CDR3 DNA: TGTGCCAGCCGCAGGGGATGGAACACCGGGGAGCTGTTTTTT
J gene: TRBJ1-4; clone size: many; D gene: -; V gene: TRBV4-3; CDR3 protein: CASSQERRGRELFF; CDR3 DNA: TGCGCCAGCAGCCAAGAAAGAAGGGGCAGGGAACTGTTTTTT
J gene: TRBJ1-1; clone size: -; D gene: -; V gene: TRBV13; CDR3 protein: CASSLDRAVNTEAFF; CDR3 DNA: TGTGCCAGCAGCTTAGATCGTGCGGTGAACACTGAAGCTTTCTTT
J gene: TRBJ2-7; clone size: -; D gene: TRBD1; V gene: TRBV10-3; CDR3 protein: CAISNGGTGSYEQYF; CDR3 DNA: TGTGCCATCAGCAATGGGGGGACAGGGTCCTACGAGCAGTACTTC
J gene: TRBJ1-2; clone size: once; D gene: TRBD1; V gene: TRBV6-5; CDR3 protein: CASSTGGVDYGYTF; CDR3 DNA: TGTGCCAGCAGCACAGGGGGCGTTGACTATGGCTACACCTTC
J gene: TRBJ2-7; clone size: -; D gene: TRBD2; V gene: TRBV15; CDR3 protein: CATVDFQREGPYEQYF; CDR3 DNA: TGTGCCACCGTCGACTTTCAGCGGGAGGGCCCGTACGAGCAGTACTTC
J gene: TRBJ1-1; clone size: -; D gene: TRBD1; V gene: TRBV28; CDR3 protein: CASSPTGGPNTEAFF; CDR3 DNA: TGTGCCAGCAGTCCTACAGGGGGCCCGAACACTGAAGCTTTCTTT